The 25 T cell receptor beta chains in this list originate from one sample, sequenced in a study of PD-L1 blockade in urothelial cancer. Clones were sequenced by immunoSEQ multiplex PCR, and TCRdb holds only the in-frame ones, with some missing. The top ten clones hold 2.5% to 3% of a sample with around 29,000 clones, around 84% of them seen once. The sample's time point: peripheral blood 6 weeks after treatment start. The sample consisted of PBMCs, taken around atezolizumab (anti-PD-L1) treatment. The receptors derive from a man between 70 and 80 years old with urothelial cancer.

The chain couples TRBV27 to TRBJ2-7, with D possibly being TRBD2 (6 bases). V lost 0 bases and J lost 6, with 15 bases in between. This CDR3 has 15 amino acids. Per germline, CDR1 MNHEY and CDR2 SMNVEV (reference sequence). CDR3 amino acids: CASSLSYGGELEQYF. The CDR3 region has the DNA TGTGCCAGCAGTTTATCGTATGGAGGGGAGCTCGAGCAGTACTTC.

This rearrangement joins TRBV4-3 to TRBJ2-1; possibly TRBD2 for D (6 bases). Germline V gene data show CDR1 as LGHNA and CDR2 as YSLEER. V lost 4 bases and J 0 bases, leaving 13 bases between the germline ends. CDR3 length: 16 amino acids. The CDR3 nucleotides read TGCGCCAGCAGCCGCTCGCTAGCGTCCTCCTACAATGAGCAGTTCTTC. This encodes CASSRSLASSYNEQFF.

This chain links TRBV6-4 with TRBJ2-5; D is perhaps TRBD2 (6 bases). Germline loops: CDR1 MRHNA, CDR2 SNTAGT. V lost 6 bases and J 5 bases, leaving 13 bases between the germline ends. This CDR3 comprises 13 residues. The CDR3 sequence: CASSLSGVETQYF. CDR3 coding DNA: TGTGCCAGCAGCCTTTCGGGGGTGGAGACCCAGTACTTC.

The CDR3 here is CASRLQEFYEQYF. As DNA, the CDR3 is TGTGCCAGCCGCTTACAGGAGTTCTACGAGCAGTACTTC. This chain connects TRBV18 to TRBJ2-7, with D perhaps TRBD1 (5 bases). Germline loops: CDR1 KGHSH, CDR2 LQKENI. The V and J ends lost 8 bases and 3 bases respectively, with 14 bases between them. This CDR3 comprises 13 residues.

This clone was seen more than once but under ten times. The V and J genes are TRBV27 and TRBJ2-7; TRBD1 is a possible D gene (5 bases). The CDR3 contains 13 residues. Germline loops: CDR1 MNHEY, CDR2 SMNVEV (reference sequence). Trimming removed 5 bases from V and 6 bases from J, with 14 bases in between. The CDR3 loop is CASSTLSRGEQYF. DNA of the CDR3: TGTGCCAGCAGTACCCTTTCAAGGGGCGAGCAGTACTTC.

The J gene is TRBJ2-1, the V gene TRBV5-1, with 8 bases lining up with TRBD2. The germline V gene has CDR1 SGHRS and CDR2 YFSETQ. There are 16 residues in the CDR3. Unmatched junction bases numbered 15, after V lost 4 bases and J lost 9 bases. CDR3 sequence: CASSLRASGSNGEQFF. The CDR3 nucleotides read TGCGCCAGCAGCCTTCGGGCGAGCGGGAGTAATGGTGAGCAGTTCTTC.

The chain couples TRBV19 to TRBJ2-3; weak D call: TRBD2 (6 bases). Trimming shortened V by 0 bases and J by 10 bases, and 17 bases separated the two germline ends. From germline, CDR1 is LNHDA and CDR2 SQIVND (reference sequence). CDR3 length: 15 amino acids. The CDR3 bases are TGTGCCAGTAGTATAGATTACGGGGGAGGATACGCGCAGTATTTT. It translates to CASSIDYGGGYAQYF.

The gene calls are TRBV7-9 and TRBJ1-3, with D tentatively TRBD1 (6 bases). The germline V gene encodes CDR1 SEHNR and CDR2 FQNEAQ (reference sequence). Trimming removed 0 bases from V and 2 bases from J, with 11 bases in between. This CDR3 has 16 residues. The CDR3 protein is CASSLAGTNPGNTIYF. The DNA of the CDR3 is TGTGCCAGCAGCTTAGCCGGGACAAACCCTGGAAACACCATATATTTT.

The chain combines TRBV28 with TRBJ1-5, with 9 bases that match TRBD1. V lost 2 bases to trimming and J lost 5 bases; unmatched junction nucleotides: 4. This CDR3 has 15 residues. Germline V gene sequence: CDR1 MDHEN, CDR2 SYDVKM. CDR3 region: CASSLRDRVDQPQHF. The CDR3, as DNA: TGTGCCAGCAGTTTAAGGGACAGGGTCGATCAGCCCCAGCATTTT.

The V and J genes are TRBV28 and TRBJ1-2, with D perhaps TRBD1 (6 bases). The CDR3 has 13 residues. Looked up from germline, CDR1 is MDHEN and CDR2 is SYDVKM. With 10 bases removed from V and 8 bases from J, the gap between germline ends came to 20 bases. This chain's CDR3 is CATFLYRETGYTF. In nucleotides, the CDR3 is TGTGCCACCTTCCTTTACAGGGAGACCGGCTACACCTTC.

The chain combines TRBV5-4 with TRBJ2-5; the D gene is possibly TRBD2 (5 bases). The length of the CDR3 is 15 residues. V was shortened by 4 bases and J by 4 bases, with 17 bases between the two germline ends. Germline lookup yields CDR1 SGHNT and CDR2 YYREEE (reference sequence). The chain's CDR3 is CASSPGRIATETQYF. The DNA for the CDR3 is TGTGCCAGCAGCCCTGGCCGTATAGCGACAGAGACCCAGTACTTC.

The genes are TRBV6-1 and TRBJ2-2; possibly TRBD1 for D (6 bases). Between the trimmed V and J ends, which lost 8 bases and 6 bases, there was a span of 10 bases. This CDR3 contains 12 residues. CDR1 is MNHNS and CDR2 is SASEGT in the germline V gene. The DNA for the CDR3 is TGTGCCAGCGACAGGTTGTCCGGGGAGCTGTTTTTT. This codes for CASDRLSGELFF.

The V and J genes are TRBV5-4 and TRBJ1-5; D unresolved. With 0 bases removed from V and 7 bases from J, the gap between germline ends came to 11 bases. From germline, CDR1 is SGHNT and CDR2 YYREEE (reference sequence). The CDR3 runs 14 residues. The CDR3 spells CASSLDPAGQPQHF. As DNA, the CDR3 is TGTGCCAGCAGCTTGGATCCTGCGGGGCAGCCCCAGCATTTT.

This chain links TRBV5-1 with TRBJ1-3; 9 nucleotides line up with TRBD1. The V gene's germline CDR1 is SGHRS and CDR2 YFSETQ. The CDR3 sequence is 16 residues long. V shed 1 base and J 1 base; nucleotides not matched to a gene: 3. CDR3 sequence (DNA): TGCGCCAGCAGCTTGAGGGGACAGGGTTCTGGAAACACCATATATTTT. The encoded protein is CASSLRGQGSGNTIYF.

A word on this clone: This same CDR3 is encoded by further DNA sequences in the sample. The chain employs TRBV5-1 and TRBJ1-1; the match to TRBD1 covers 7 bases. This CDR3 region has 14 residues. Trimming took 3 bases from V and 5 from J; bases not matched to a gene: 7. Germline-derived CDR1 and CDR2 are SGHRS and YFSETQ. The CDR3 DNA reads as TGCGCCAGCAGCTCCGGGGGCAGGGGGACTGAAGCTTTCTTT. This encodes CASSSGGRGTEAFF.

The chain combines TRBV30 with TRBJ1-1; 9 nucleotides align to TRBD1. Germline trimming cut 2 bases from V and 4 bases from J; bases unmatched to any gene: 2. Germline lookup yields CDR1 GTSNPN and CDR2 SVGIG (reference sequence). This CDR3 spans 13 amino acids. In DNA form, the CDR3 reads TGTGCCTGGAGTCGGGACAGGGCCACTGAAGCTTTCTTT. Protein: CAWSRDRATEAFF. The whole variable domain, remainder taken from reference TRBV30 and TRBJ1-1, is SQTIHQWPATLVQPVGSPLSLECTVEGTSNPNLYWYRQAAGRGLQLLFYSVGIGQISSEVPQNLSASRPQDRQFILSSKKLLLSDSGFYLCAWSRDRATEAFFGQGTRLTVV.

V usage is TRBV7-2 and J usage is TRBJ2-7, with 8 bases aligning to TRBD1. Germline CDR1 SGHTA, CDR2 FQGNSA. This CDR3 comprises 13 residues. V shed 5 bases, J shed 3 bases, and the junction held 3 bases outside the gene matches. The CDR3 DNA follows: TGTGCCAGCAGCCAAACAGGGGGCTACGAGCAGTACTTC. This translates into CASSQTGGYEQYF.

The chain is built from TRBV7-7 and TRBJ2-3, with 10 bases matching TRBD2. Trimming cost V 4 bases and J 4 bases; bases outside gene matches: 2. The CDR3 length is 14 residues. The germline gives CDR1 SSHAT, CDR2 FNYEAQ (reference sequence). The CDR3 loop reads CASSSSGGADTQYF. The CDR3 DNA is TGTGCCAGCAGCTCCAGCGGGGGGGCAGATACGCAGTATTTT.

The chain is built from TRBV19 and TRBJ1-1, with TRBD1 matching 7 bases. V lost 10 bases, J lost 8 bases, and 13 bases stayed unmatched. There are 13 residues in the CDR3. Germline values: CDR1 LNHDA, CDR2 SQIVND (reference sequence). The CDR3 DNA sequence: TGTGCCATCAGAGAACGAGGGGGCGAAGAAGCTTTCTTT. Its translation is CAIRERGGEEAFF.

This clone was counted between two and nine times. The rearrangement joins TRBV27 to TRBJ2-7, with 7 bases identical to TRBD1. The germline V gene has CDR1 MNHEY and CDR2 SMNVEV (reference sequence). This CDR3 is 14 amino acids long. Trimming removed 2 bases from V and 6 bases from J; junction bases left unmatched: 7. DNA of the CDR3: TGTGCCAGCAGTTTACAACAGGGGTCTCGCGAGCAGTACTTC. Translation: CASSLQQGSREQYF.

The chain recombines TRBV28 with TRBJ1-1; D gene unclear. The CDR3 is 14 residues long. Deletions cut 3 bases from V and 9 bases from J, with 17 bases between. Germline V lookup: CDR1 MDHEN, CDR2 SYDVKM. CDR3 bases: TGTGCCAGCAGTTTCCAGGCGGGATCGAGACAAGCTTTCTTT. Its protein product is CASSFQAGSRQAFF.

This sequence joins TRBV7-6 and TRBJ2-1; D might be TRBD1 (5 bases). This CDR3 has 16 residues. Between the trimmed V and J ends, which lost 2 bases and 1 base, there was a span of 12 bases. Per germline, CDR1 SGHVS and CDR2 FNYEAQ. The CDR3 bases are TGTGCCAGCAGCTTATTGCAGGACAAATCCTACAATGAGCAGTTCTTC. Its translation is CASSLLQDKSYNEQFF.

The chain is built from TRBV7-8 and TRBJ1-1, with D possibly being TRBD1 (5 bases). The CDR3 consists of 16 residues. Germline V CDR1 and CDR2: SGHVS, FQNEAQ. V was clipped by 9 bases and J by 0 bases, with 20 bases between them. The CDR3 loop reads CASLARQLIMNTEAFF. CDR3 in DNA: TGTGCCAGTTTGGCGAGACAGCTTATCATGAACACTGAAGCTTTCTTT. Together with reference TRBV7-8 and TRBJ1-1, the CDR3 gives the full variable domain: GAGVSQSPRYKVAKRGQDVALRCDPISGHVSLFWYQQALGQGPEFLTYFQNEAQLDKSGLPSDRFFAERPEGSVSTLKIQRTQQEDSAVYLCASLARQLIMNTEAFFGQGTRLTVV.

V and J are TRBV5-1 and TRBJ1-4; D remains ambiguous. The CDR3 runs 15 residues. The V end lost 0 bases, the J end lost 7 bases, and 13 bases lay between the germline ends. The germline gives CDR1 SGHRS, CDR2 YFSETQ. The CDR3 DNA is TGCGCCAGCAGCTTGGCCGGGAGGGTTGGTGAAAAACTGTTTTTT. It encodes CASSLAGRVGEKLFF.

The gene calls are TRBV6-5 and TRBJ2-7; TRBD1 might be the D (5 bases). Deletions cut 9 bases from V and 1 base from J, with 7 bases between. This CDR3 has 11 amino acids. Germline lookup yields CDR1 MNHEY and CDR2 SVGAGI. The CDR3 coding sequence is TGTGCCAGTGCAGGGTCCTACGAGCAGTACTTC. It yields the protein CASAGSYEQYF.